These T cell receptor beta chains were read from a single sample in a study of cytomegalovirus exposure and HLA in healthy donors. This table comes from immunoSEQ multiplex PCR, and its TCRdb copy is limited to in-frame clones, with some not included. In the table there are under 200,000 clones, 75% to 90% of which are singletons. Sequenced material: PBMCs. The receptors originated from a man between 18 and 29 years old in good health and CMV-seropositive. The CDR3 runs from the conserved cysteine through the conserved F or W. Each record gives: J gene, clone size, V gene, D gene, CDR3 protein, CDR3 DNA. D genes are given only for firm matches. Where a row states a size, it is once, few, many or the class of an expanded clone; other rows omit it.

>TRBJ2-1|-|TRBV6-5|-
CASSLDADWVNEQFF
TGTGCCAGCAGCTTAGACGCGGATTGGGTAAATGAGCAGTTCTTC
>TRBJ2-3|-|TRBV9|TRBD2
CASSEAGGATDTQYF
TGTGCCAGCAGCGAGGCGGGAGGAGCGACAGATACGCAGTATTTT
>TRBJ2-7|-|TRBV6-5|TRBD1
CASTKGQAGYEQYF
TGTGCCAGCACGAAGGGACAGGCGGGCTACGAGCAGTACTTC
>TRBJ1-5|-|TRBV27|TRBD1
CASRRQTGADQPQHF
TGTGCCAGCAGACGACAGACAGGGGCTGATCAGCCCCAGCATTTT
>TRBJ1-1|few|TRBV19|-
CASTGNTEAFF
TGTGCCAGTACCGGGAACACTGAAGCTTTCTTT
>TRBJ1-1|-|TRBV9|TRBD1
CASSVLYRGMNTEAFF
TGTGCCAGCAGCGTTCTCTACAGGGGAATGAACACTGAAGCTTTCTTT
>TRBJ2-7|-|TRBV7-6|TRBD2
CASSHTKPMTSGPSYEQYF
TGTGCCAGCAGCCACACCAAACCAATGACTAGCGGGCCCTCCTACGAGCAGTACTTC
>TRBJ2-5|-|TRBV5-1|TRBD1
CASSLGQGRETQYF
TGCGCCAGCAGCTTGGGACAGGGGAGGGAGACCCAGTACTTC
>TRBJ2-6|-|TRBV19|-
CASSTRLGGANVLTF
TGTGCCAGTAGTACCCGACTCGGGGGGGCCAACGTCCTGACTTTC
>TRBJ1-3|-|TRBV5-3|-
CARSPKRFFGNTIYF
TGTGCCAGAAGCCCAAAGCGGTTTTTCGGAAACACCATATATTTT
>TRBJ2-1|-|TRBV29-1|TRBD2
CSASAGGSYNEQFF
TGCAGCGCTTCAGCGGGAGGGTCCTACAATGAGCAGTTCTTC
>TRBJ2-3|-|TRBV7-2|TRBD2
CASSLRASGHTDTQYF
TGTGCCAGCAGCTTAAGAGCTAGCGGACACACAGATACGCAGTATTTT
>TRBJ2-2|-|TRBV7-3|-
CASSLMRAGELFF
TGTGCCAGCAGCTTAATGCGGGCCGGGGAGCTGTTTTTT
>TRBJ1-2|few|TRBV28|TRBD1
CASSPQDRVHGYTF
TGTGCCAGCAGTCCCCAGGACAGGGTCCATGGCTACACCTTC
>TRBJ1-5|-|TRBV15|-
CATSSLQGPQHF
TGTGCCACCAGCAGTTTACAGGGTCCCCAGCATTTT
>TRBJ2-1|-|TRBV6-6|TRBD2
CASTTSGFDEQFF
TGTGCCAGCACGACTAGCGGGTTCGATGAGCAGTTCTTC
>TRBJ1-1|few|TRBV7-9|-
CASSLPVDTEAFF
TGTGCCAGCAGCTTGCCGGTCGACACTGAAGCTTTCTTT
>TRBJ2-2|once|TRBV18|-
CASSPTRYSNTGELFF
TGTGCCAGCTCACCAACTCGTTACTCGAACACCGGGGAGCTGTTTTTT
>TRBJ1-5|-|TRBV9|TRBD1
CASSRGQGSNQPQHF
TGTGCCAGCAGCCGTGGACAGGGAAGCAATCAGCCCCAGCATTTT
>TRBJ2-1|-|TRBV11-3|TRBD2
CASSSSSGSYNEQFF
TGTGCCAGCAGCTCGTCTAGCGGGAGCTACAATGAGCAGTTCTTC
>TRBJ1-1|-|TRBV14|-
CASSQGGPGTEAFF
TGTGCCAGCAGCCAAGGGGGGCCGGGCACTGAAGCTTTCTTT
>TRBJ2-7|-|TRBV4-3|TRBD2
CASSQERGRSYEQYF
TGCGCCAGCAGCCAAGAACGCGGGAGGTCCTACGAGCAGTACTTC
>TRBJ2-7|-|TRBV6-5|-
CASSPDWTYEQYF
TGTGCCAGCAGCCCAGACTGGACCTACGAGCAGTACTTC
>TRBJ2-2|-|TRBV18|TRBD1
CASSPHGQENTGELFF
TGTGCCAGCTCCCCGCACGGACAGGAGAACACCGGGGAGCTGTTTTTT
>TRBJ2-1|-|TRBV30|TRBD2
CAWRPPGGGNEQFF
TGTGCCTGGAGGCCGCCGGGCGGGGGCAATGAGCAGTTCTTC
>TRBJ2-7|-|TRBV6-1|-
CASSVEFRRGEQYF
TGTGCCAGCAGTGTGGAATTCCGGAGGGGCGAGCAGTACTTC
>TRBJ2-7|-|TRBV4-3|TRBD2
CASSQEEAGGSYEQYF
TGCGCCAGCAGCCAAGAAGAAGCGGGGGGCTCCTACGAGCAGTACTTC
>TRBJ2-7|-|TRBV2|TRBD1
CASSDPTGGSYEQYF
TGTGCCAGCAGTGACCCGACAGGGGGCTCCTACGAGCAGTACTTC
>TRBJ2-5|-|TRBV29-1|-
CSVAFLETQYF
TGCAGCGTAGCCTTCCTGGAGACCCAGTACTTC
>TRBJ1-2|few|TRBV7-2|-
CASSLRQDGYTF
TGTGCCAGCAGCTTACGGCAGGATGGCTACACCTTC
>TRBJ1-1|-|TRBV11-1|TRBD1
CASSLGAGGNTEAFF
TGTGCCAGCAGCTTAGGGGCAGGGGGGAACACTGAAGCTTTCTTT
>TRBJ1-2|-|TRBV28|TRBD1
CASSRPGQWGYTF
TGTGCCAGCAGTCGGCCGGGACAGTGGGGCTACACCTTC
>TRBJ1-1|-|TRBV7-2|TRBD1
CASSLKGGAAEAFF
TGTGCCAGCAGCTTAAAAGGGGGCGCCGCTGAAGCTTTCTTT
>TRBJ1-2|-|TRBV6-1|-
CASSERESYGYTF
TGTGCCAGCAGTGAAAGGGAGAGCTATGGCTACACCTTC
>TRBJ2-7|-|TRBV6-5|TRBD2
CASSVLAGVSGEQYF
TGTGCCAGCAGTGTCCTAGCGGGAGTATCGGGCGAGCAGTACTTC